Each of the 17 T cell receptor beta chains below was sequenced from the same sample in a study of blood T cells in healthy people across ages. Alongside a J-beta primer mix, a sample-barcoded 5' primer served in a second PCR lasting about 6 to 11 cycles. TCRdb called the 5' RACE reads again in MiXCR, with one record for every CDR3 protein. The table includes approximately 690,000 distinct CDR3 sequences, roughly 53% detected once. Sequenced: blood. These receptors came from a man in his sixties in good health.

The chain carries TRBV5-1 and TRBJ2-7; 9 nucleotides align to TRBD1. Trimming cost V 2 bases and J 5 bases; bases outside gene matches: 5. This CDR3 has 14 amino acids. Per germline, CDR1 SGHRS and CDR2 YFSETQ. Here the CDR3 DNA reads TGCGCCAGCAGCTTCGGAGGACAGGGGAACGAGCAGTACTTC. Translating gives CASSFGGQGNEQYF.

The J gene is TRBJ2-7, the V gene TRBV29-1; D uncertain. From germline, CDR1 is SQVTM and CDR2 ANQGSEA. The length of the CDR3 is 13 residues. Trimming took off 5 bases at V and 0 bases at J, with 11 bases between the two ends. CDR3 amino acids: CSVYFGSSYEQYF. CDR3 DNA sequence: TGCAGCGTTTATTTCGGTAGCTCCTACGAGCAGTACTTC.

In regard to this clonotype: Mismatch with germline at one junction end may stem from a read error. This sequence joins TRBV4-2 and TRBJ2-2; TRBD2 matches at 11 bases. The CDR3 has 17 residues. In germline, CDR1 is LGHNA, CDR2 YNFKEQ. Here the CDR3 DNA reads TGTGCCGGCAGCCAAGGGCTACTAGCGGGGGACACCGGGGAGCTGTTTTTT. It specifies CAGSQGLLAGDTGELFF.

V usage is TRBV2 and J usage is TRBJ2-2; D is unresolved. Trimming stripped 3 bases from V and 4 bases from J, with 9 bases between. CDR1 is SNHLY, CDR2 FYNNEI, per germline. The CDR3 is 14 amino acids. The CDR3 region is CASSDIASTGELFF. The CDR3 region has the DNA TGTGCCAGCAGTGACATCGCCAGCACCGGGGAGCTGTTTTTT.

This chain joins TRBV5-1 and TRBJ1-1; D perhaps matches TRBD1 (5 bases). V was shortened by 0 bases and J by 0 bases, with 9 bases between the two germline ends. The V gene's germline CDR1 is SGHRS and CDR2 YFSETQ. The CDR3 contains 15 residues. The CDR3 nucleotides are TGCGCCAGCAGCTTGGTTGGGGGGGTGAACACTGAAGCTTTCTTT. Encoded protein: CASSLVGGVNTEAFF.

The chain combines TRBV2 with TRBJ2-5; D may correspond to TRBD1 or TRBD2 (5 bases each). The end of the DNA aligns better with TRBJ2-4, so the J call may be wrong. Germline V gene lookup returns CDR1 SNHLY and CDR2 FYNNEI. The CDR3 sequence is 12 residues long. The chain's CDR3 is CASRLGVFIQYF. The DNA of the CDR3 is TGTGCCAGCAGGTTGGGGGTGTTCATTCAGTACTTC.

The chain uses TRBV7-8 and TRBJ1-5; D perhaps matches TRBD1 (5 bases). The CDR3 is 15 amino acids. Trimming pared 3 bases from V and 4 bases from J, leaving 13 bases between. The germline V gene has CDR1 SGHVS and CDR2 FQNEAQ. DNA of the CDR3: TGTGCCAGCAGCTTGACGGGACGTTGGAATCAGCCCCAGCATTTT. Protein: CASSLTGRWNQPQHF.

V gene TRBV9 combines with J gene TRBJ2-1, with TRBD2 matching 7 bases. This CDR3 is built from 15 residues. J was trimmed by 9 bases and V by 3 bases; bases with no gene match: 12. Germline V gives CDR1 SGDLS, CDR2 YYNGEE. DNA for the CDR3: TGTGCCAGCAGCGGAGCGGGGTCCTTAGGGACTGAGCAGTTCTTC. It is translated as CASSGAGSLGTEQFF.

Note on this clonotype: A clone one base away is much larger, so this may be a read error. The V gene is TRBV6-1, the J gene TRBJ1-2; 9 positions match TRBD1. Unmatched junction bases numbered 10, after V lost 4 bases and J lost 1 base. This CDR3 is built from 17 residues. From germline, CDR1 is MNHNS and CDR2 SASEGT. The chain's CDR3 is CASSVGTGRGSNYGYTF. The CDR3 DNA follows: TGTGCCAGCAGTGTCGGGACAGGGAGGGGTAGTAACTATGGCTACACCTTC.

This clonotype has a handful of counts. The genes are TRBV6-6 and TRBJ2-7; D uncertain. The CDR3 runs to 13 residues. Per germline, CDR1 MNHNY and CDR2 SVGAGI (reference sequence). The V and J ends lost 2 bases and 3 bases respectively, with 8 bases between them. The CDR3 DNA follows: TGTGCCAGCAGTTACCTCGAGGACTACGAGCAGTACTTC. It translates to CASSYLEDYEQYF.

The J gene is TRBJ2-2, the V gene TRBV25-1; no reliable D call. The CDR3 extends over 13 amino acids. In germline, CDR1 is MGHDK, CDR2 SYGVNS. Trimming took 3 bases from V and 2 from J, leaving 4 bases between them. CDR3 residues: CASSDYNTGELFF. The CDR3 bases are TGTGCCAGCAGTGATTATAACACCGGGGAGCTGTTTTTT.

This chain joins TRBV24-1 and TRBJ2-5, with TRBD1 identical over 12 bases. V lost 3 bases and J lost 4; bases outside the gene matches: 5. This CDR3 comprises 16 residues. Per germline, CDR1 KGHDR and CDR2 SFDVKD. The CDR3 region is CATSDGTGGYGETQYF. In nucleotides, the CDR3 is TGTGCCACCAGTGATGGGACAGGGGGCTACGGAGAGACCCAGTACTTC.

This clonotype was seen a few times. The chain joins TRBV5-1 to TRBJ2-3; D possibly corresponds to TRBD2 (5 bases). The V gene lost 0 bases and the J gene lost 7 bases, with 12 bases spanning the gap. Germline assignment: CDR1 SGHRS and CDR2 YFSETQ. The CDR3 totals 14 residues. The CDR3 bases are TGCGCCAGCAGCTTGGGCAGCAGCGGTAATACGCAGTATTTT. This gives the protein CASSLGSSGNTQYF.

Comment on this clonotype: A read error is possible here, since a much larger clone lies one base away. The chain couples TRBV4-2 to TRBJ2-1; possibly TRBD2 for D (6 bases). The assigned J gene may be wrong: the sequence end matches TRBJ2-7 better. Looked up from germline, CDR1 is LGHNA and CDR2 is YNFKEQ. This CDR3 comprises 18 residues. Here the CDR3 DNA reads TGTGCCAGCAGCCAAGGTTACGCCTTGACTAGATTGAGCAATGAGCAGTACTTC. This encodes CASSQGYALTRLSNEQYF.

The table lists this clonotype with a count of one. This chain's CDR3 is CASSVTGKWETQYF. The CDR3 DNA reads TGTGCCAGCAGCGTGACAGGGAAGTGGGAGACCCAGTACTTC. V is TRBV7-8 and J is TRBJ2-5, with 7 positions matching TRBD1. Germline V gene data show CDR1 as SGHVS and CDR2 as FQNEAQ. V lost 5 bases to trimming and J lost 5 bases; unmatched junction nucleotides: 8. CDR3 length: 14 amino acids. Variable domain in full (rest from reference TRBV7-8 and TRBJ2-5): GAGVSQSPRYKVAKRGQDVALRCDPISGHVSLFWYQQALGQGPEFLTYFQNEAQLDKSGLPSDRFFAERPEGSVSTLKIQRTQQEDSAVYLCASSVTGKWETQYFGPGTRLLVL.

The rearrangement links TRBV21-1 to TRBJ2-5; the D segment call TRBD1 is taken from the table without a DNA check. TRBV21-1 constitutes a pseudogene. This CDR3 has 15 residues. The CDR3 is CASNKGTGGPETQYF. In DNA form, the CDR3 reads TGTGCCAGCAACAAAGGGACGGGGGGGCCAGAGACCCAGTACTTC.

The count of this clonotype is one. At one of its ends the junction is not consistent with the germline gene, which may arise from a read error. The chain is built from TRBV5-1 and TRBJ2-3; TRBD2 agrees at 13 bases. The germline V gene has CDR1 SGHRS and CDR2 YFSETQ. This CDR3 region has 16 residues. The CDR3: CASRGLAGPSTDTQYF. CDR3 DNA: TGCGCCAGCAGGGGACTAGCGGGGCCTAGCACAGACACGCAGTATTTT.